This T cell receptor (beta chain) was sequenced in a study of blood T cell repertoires in COVID-19 (dated by TCRdb to the early 2020s). Regarding the complete study: Collaborator samples came from the United States, Italy and Spain and covered acute and convalescent phases of COVID-19. The material from the prospective study consisted of cDNA or gDNA derived from T cells, B-cell-depleted T cells, or PBMCs. Subjects who had been exposed to COVID-19, were actively infected with it, or had recovered from it provided the deeply sampled blood TCRbeta repertoires that made up the dataset. The repertoires were released in a freely available public database meant as a resource for research on the immune response to SARS-CoV-2. Samples were obtained from the ongoing ImmuneRACE study (first 160 participants) and from approximately 1,200 subjects provided by 6 global collaborators. The sample metadata nearly always contained a de-identified subject ID, COVID-19 status, age in years and sex. Where available, HLA class I and class II types were obtained from metadata supplied by the sample provider rather than from assay-based typing.

The collaborating institutions used their own protocols to collect whole blood in K2EDTA tubes. For TCRbeta analysis, collaborators shipped samples as frozen whole blood, isolated PBMCs, or DNA extracted from either of those sample types. Concerning this clone itself: The antigen it binds to is not known. The record has no base qualities; no much larger clone is one base away.

General findings and caveats noted by the study authors: The amount of clinical and demographic metadata varied by source and participant and was provided uncurated.

From a lookup of the germline V gene, CDR1 and CDR2 are MNHEY and SVGAGI. From the cysteine up to the phenylalanine, the CDR3 has a length of 15 residues. Kept here is only the CDR3 DNA, which spans 45 bases and is read in frame from base 1. Cut back by 0 bases and 5 bases, the V and J ends lie 11 bases apart. TCRbeta CDR3 regions were amplified from genomic DNA by means of the immunoSEQ Assay, a bias-controlled multiplex PCR. In the authors' own workflow: Within the assay, amplification of reference gene primers was used to estimate how many nucleated cells each sample contained. Sequence reads were collapsed and filtered to measure the absolute abundance of every unique TCRbeta CDR3 rearrangement. For each sample, productive Simpson clonality was calculated as the square root of Simpson's diversity index over productive rearrangements. The clones in this table, taken by TCRdb from immuneACCESS, are in-frame only. Not every clone is retained; where verified, under half of the shortfall comes from an unresolved V gene, and the cause of the rest is unknown. D and trimming were read from the DNA, whereas the V and J calls and clone size are those reported in that table. Across this sample there are some 530,000 clones, with 80% to 90% seen only once. More than 3% of the sample belongs to the ten largest clones.

This sequence uses TRBV6-5 and TRBJ2-1; matching of 6 bases hints at TRBD1 as the D gene. Sequencing was performed on peripheral blood. The receptor's source is a human donor in a cohort sampled during active COVID-19. The sequence in DNA is TGTGCCAGCAGTTACTCCTTGGACAGTAACAATGAGCAGTTCTTC. Translated, this gives CASSYSLDSNNEQFF.